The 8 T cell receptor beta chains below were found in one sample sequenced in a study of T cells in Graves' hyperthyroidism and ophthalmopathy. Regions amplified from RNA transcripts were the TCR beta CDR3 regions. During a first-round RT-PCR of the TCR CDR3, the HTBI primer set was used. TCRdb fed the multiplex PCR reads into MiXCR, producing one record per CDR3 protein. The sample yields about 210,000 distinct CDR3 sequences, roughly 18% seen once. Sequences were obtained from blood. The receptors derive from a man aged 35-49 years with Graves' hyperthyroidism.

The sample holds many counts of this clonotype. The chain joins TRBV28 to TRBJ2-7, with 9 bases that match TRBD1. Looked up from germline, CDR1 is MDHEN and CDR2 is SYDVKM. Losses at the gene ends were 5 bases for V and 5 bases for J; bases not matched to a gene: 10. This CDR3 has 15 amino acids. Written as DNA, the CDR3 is TGTGCCAGCAGTCCTCCGGGACAGGGTGACCACGAGCAGTACTTC. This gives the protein CASSPPGQGDHEQYF.

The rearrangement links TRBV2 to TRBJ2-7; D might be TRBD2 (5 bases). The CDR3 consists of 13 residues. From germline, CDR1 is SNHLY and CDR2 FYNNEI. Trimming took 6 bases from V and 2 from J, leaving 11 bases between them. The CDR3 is CASRRAQTYEQYF. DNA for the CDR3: TGTGCCAGCAGGAGGGCGCAGACCTACGAGCAGTACTTC.

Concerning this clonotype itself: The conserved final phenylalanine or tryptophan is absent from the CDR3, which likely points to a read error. The CDR3 bases are TGTGCCACTTCCGGGACAGTCGAAGAGACCCAGTACCTC. Encoded protein: CATSGTVEETQYL. J is TRBJ2-5 and V is TRBV12-3 or TRBV12-4, with 7 bases identical to TRBD1. There are 13 residues in the CDR3. Germline trimming cut 10 bases from V and 3 bases from J; bases unmatched to any gene: 8.

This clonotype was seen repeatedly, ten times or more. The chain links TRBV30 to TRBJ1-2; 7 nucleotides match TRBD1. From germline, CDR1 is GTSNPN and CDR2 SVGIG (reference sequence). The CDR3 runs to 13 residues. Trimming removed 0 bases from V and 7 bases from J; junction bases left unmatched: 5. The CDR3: CAWSVQGTSGYTF. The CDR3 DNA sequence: TGTGCCTGGAGTGTACAGGGGACAAGTGGCTACACCTTC.

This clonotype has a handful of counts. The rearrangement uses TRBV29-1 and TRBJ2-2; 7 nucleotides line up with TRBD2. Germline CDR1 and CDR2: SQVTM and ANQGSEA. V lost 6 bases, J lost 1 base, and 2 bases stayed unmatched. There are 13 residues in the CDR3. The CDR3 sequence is CSVLAGNTGELFF. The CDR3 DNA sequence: TGCAGCGTGTTAGCGGGGAACACCGGGGAGCTGTTTTTT.

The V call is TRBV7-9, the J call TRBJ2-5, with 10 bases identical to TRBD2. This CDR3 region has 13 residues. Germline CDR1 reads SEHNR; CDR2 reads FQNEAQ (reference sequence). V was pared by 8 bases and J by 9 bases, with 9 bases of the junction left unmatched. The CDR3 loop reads CASRLAGQGAQYF. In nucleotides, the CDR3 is TGTGCCAGCCGACTAGCGGGCCAGGGGGCCCAGTACTTC.

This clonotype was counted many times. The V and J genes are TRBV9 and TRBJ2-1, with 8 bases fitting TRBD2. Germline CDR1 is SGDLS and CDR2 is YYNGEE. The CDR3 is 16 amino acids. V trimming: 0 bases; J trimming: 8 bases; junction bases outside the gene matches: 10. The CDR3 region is CASSVAGGALIYEQFF. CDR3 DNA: TGTGCCAGCAGCGTAGCGGGGGGGGCCTTGATCTATGAGCAGTTCTTC.

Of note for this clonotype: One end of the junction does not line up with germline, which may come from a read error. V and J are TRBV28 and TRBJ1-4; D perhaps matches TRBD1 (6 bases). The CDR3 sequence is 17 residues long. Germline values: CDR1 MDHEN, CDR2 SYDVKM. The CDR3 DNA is TGTGCCAGGAGTTTATGGCAGGGGATAGGAGCTAATGAAAAACTGTTTTTT. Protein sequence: CARSLWQGIGANEKLFF.